Below, one T cell receptor (beta chain) is given with its context. The data are from a study of cytomegalovirus exposure and HLA in healthy donors. Germline CDR1 MNHEY, CDR2 SMNVEV (reference sequence). This CDR3 contains 14 residues. Between the trimmed V and J ends, which lost 2 bases and 7 bases, there was a span of 14 bases. Sequencing was performed with immunoSEQ multiplex PCR; in TCRdb, only in-frame clones are kept and a portion is missing. This repertoire shows about 110,000 clones, roughly 95% found once; its top ten account for around 0.65%. This TCR was recovered from a woman in her late teens or twenties in good health and CMV-seronegative. The V and J genes are TRBV27 and TRBJ1-2, with TRBD1 as a possible D gene (6 bases). The sample was PBMCs. The CDR3 is CASSLSGGARGYTF. In nucleotides, the CDR3 is TGTGCCAGCAGTTTAAGCGGGGGGGCGCGTGGCTACACCTTC.